The rows below give T cell receptor beta chains drawn from one sample of a study of cytomegalovirus exposure and HLA in healthy donors. Assay: immunoSEQ multiplex PCR; the TCRdb copy retains only in-frame clones and omits some. The sample has approximately 110,000 clones, approximately 69% seen once. Sequenced input: PBMCs. The origin of the receptors is a man aged 30 to 45 in good health and CMV-seronegative. The conserved cysteine and the conserved F or W are not part of the CDR3 here. Expanded clones get a size class; other rows say once, few or many, or leave the size out.

J gene	CDR3 length	clone size	V gene	CDR3 protein
TRBJ1-5	13	once	TRBV28	ASIAEPFQNQPQH
TRBJ2-1	13	NA	TRBV9	ASNVVGGSNGEQF
TRBJ2-2	14	NA	TRBV7-3	ASSFLAGGGTGELF
NA	13	NA	TRBV7-6	ASSPPIQGIYEQY
TRBJ2-4	15	NA	TRBV10-3	AISVGDRGRGGNIQY
TRBJ1-2	13	NA	TRBV18	ASSNGTATLYGYT
TRBJ2-5	13	NA	TRBV5-1	ASSLFTGAGETQY
TRBJ2-2	12	NA	TRBV30	AWSVGQGAGELF
TRBJ1-5	13	NA	TRBV10-3	AISRQGEGNQPQH
TRBJ1-2	10	NA	TRBV13	ASSLTTGRYT
TRBJ2-4	14	NA	TRBV19	ASTPRSRGAKNIQY
TRBJ1-1	17	NA	TRBV4-3	ASSQDLGRRWGGGTEAF
TRBJ2-1	12	NA	TRBV7-9	ASSRRTGDHEQF
TRBJ2-1	13	NA	TRBV7-2	ASSAAGTSYNEQF
TRBJ1-1	13	NA	TRBV19	ASSTPGQGYTEAF
TRBJ2-2	12	NA	TRBV28	ASSRKGGSGELF
TRBJ1-1	13	NA	TRBV27	ASSSRQGSHTEAF
TRBJ2-2	13	NA	TRBV19	ASSFRDRVVGELF
TRBJ2-7	11	NA	TRBV5-1	ASSLQGSDEQY
TRBJ1-2	9	few	TRBV6-1	ASSDLYGYT
TRBJ2-7	12	NA	TRBV5-1	ASSRAGTGLEQY
TRBJ2-1	14	NA	TRBV5-4	ASSLSVGRTHVEQF